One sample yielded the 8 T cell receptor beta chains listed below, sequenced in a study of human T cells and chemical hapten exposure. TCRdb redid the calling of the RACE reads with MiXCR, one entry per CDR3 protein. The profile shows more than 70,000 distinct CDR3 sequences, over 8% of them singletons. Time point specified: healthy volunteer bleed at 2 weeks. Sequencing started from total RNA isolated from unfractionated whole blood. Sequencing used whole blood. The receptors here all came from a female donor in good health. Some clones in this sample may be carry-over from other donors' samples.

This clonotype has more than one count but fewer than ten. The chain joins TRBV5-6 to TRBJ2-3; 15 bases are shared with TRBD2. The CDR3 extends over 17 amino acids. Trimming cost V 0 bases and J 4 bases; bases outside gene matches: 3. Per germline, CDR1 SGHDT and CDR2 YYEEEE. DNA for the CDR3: TGTGCCAGCAGCTTGGAGGGACTAGCGGGAGGTCCAGATACGCAGTATTTT. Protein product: CASSLEGLAGGPDTQYF. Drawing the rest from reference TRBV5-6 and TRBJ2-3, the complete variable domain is DAGVTQSPTHLIKTRGQQVTLRCSPKSGHDTVSWYQQALGQGPQFIFQYYEEEERQRGNFPDRFSGHQFPNYSSELNVNALLLGDSALYLCASSLEGLAGGPDTQYFGPGTRLTVL.

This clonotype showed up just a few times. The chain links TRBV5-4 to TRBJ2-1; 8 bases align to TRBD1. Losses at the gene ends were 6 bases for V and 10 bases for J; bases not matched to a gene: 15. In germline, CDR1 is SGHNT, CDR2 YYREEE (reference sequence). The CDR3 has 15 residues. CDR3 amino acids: CASTLGQGSSWEQFF. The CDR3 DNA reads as TGTGCCAGCACGTTAGGACAGGGAAGTTCGTGGGAGCAGTTCTTC.

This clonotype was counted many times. DNA for the CDR3: TGTGCCAGCAGTTCAGGATTCTCTGGAAACACCATATATTTT. Translating it yields CASSSGFSGNTIYF. The chain carries TRBV6-5 and TRBJ1-3; no reliable D call. V was trimmed by 4 bases and J by 0 bases, leaving 7 bases between them. The CDR3 consists of 14 residues. Germline values: CDR1 MNHEY, CDR2 SVGAGI.

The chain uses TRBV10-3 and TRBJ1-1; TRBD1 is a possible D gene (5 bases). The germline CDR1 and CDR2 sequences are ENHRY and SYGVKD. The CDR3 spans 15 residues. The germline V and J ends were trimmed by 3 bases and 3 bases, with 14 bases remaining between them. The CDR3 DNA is TGTGCCATCAGTGAAGCAGGGTTAAGGGACACTGAAGCTTTCTTT. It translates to CAISEAGLRDTEAFF.

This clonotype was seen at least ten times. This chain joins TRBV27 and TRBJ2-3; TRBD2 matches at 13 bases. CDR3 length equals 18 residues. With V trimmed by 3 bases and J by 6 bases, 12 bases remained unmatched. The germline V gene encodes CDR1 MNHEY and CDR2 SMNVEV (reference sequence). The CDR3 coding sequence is TGTGCCAGCAGTTTCAGGACTAGCGGGAGTCCCGCGGGGGATACGCAGTATTTT. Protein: CASSFRTSGSPAGDTQYF.

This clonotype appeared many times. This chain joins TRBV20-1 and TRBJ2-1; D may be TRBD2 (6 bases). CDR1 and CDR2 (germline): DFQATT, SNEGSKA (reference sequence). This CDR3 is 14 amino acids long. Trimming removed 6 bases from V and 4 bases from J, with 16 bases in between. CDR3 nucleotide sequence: TGCAGTGCGGAGGGTAGCGGCCAATACAATGAGCAGTTCTTC. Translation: CSAEGSGQYNEQFF.

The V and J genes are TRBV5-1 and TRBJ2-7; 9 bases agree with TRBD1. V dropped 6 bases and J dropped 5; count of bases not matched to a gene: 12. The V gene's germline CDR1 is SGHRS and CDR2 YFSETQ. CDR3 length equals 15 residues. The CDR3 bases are TGCGCCAGCACCGACCCAGACAGGGGGAAGAACGAGCAGTACTTC. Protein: CASTDPDRGKNEQYF.

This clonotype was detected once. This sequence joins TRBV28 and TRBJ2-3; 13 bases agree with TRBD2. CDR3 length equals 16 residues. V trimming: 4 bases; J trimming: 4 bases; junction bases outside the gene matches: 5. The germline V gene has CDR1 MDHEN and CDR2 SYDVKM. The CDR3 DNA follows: TGTGCCAGCAGTTCCCGGACTAGCGGGAGTGCAGATACGCAGTATTTT. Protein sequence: CASSSRTSGSADTQYF.